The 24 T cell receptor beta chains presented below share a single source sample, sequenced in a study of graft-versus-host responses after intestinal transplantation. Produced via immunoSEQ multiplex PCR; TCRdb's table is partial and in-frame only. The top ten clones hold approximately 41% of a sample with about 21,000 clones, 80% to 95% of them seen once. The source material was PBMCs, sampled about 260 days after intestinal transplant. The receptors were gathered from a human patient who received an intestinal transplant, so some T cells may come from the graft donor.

Written as DNA, the CDR3 is TGTGCCAGCAGCCGGGACAGCTACAATGAGCAGTTCTTC. Amino acid sequence: CASSRDSYNEQFF. The J gene is TRBJ2-1, the V gene TRBV7-8; 7 bases match TRBD1. Germline V gene data show CDR1 as SGHVS and CDR2 as FQNEAQ. The CDR3 covers 13 residues. Trimming took 5 bases from V and 3 from J; bases not matched to a gene: 1.

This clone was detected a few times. The chain's CDR3 is CASSPGYEQYF. CDR3 sequence (DNA): TGTGCCAGCAGTCCCGGGTACGAGCAGTACTTC. The chain recombines TRBV28 with TRBJ2-7; D is undetermined. With 5 bases removed from V and 4 bases from J, the gap between germline ends came to 6 bases. Germline CDR1 reads MDHEN; CDR2 reads SYDVKM. This CDR3 is built from 11 residues.

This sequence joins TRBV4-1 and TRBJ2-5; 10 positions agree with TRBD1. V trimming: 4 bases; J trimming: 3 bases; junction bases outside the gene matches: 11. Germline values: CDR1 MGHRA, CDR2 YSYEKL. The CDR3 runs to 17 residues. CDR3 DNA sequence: TGCGCCAGCAGCCCCTATGCTCCCGGGACAGGGGAAGAGACCCAGTACTTC. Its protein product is CASSPYAPGTGEETQYF.

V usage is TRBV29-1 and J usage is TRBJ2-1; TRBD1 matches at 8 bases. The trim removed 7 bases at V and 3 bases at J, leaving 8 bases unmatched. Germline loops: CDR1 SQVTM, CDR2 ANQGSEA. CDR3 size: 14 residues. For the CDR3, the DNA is TGCAGCGCTGGGGGACAGGTGAGCTACAATGAGCAGTTCTTC. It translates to CSAGGQVSYNEQFF.

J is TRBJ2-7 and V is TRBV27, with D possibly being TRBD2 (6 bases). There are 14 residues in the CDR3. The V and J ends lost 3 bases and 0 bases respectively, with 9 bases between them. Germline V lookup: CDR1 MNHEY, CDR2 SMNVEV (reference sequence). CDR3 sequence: CASSFSGVSYEQYF. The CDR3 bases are TGTGCCAGCAGTTTTTCGGGGGTCTCCTACGAGCAGTACTTC.

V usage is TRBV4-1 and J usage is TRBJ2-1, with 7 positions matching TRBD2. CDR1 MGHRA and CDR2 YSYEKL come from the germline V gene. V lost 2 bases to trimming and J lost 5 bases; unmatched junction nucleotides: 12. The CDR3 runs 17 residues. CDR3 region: CASSQRVRDYGDNEQFF. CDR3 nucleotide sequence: TGCGCCAGCAGCCAACGAGTCCGGGACTATGGGGACAATGAGCAGTTCTTC.

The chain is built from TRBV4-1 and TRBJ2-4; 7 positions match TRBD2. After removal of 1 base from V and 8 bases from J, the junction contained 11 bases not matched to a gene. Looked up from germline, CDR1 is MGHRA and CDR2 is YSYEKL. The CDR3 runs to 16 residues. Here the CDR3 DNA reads TGCGCCAGCAGCCAAGTTTTCCTAGCGGTGACAGACATTCAGTACTTC. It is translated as CASSQVFLAVTDIQYF.

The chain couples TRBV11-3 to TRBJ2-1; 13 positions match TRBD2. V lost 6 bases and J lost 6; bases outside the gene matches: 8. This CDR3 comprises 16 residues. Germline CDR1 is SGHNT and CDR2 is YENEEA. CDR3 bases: TGTGCCAGCAGTACCGGACTAGCGGGAGATGGCAATGAGCAGTTCTTC. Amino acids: CASSTGLAGDGNEQFF.

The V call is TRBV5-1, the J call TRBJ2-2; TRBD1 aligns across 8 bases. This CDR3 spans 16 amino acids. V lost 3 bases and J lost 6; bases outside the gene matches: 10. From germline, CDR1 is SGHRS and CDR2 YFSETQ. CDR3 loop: CASSWTGFKESGELFF. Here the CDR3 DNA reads TGCGCCAGCAGCTGGACAGGGTTTAAGGAGTCCGGGGAGCTGTTTTTT.

The CDR3 reads CATSRGAGTSFRTDTQYF. CDR3 DNA sequence: TGTGCCACCTCACGGGGGGCGGGGACTAGCTTTCGCACAGATACGCAGTATTTT. The genes are TRBV27 and TRBJ2-3; 9 bases are a match to TRBD2. From germline, CDR1 is MNHEY and CDR2 SMNVEV (reference sequence). The CDR3 consists of 18 residues. With 10 bases clipped from V and 1 base from J, the junction kept 18 bases outside the gene matches.

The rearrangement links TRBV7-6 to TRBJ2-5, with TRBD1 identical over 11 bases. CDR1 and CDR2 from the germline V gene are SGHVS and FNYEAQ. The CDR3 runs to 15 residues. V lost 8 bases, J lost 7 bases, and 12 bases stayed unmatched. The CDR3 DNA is TGTGCCAGCTCCCTTGGACAGGGGGCGGTTGGGACCCAGTACTTC. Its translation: CASSLGQGAVGTQYF.

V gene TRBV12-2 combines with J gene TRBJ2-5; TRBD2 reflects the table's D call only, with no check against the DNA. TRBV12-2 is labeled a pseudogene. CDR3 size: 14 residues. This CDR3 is CASRLGGELGTQYF. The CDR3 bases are TGTGCAAGTCGCTTAGGTGGGGAGTTGGGGACCCAGTACTTC.

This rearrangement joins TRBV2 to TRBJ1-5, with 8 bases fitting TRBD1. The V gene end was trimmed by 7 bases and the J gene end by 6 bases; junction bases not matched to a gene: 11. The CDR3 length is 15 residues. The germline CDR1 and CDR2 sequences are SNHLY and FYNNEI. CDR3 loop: CASIPDLDRGQPQHF. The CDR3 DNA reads TGTGCCAGCATCCCGGACCTAGACAGGGGTCAGCCCCAGCATTTT. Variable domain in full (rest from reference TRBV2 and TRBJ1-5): EPEVTQTPSHQVTQMGQEVILRCVPISNHLYFYWYRQILGQKVEFLVSFYNNEISEKSEIFDDQFSVERPDGSNFTLKIRSTKLEDSAMYFCASIPDLDRGQPQHFGDGTRLSIL.

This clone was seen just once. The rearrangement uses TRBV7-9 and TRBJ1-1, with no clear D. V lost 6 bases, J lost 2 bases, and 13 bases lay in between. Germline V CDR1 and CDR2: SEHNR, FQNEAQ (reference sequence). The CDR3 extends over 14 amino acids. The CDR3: CASRSWQANTEAFF. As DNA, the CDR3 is TGTGCCAGCAGGTCTTGGCAGGCAAACACTGAAGCTTTCTTT.

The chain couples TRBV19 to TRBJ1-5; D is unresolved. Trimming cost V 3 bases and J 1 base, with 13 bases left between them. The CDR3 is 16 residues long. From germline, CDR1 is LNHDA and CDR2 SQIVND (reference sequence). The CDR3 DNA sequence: TGTGCCAGTAGTATCGGACGGACCCAAAGCAATCAGCCCCAGCATTTT. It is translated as CASSIGRTQSNQPQHF.

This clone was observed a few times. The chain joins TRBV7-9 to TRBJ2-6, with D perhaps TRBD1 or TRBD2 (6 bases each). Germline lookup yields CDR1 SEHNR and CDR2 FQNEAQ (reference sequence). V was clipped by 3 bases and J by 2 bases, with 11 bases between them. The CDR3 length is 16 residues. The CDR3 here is CASSLDSGPGANVLTF. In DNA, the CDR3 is TGTGCCAGCAGCTTGGACAGCGGGCCTGGGGCCAACGTCCTGACTTTC.

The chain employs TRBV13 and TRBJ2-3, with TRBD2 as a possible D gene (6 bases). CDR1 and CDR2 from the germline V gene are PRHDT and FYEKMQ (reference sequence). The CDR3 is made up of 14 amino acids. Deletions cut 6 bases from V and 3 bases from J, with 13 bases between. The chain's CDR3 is CASRGSGVTDTQYF. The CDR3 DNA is TGTGCCAGCAGAGGGTCGGGAGTAACAGATACGCAGTATTTT.

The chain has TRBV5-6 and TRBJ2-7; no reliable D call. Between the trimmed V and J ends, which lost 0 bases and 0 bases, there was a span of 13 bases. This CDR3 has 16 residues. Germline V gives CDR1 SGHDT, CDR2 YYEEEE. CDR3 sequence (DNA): TGTGCCAGCAGCTTGGCAGTACTACGGAGCTCCTACGAGCAGTACTTC. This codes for CASSLAVLRSSYEQYF.

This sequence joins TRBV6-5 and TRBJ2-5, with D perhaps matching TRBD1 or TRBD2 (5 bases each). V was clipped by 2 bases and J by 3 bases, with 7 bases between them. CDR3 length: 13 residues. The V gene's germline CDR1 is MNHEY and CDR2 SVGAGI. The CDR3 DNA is TGTGCCAGCAGTTACCAGGGAGAAGAGACCCAGTACTTC. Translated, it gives CASSYQGEETQYF.

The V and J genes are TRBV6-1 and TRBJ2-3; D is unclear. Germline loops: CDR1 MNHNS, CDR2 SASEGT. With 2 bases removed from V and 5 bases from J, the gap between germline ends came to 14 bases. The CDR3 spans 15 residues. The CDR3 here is CASSESRVPQDTQYF. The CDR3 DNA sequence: TGTGCCAGCAGTGAAAGTAGGGTTCCCCAAGATACGCAGTATTTT.

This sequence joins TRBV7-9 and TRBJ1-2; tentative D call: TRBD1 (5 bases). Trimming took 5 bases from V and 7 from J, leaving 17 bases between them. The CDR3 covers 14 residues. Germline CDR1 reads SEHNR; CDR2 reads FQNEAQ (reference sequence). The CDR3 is CASSPMTRGGGYTF. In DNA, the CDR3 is TGTGCCAGCAGCCCCATGACAAGGGGAGGTGGCTACACCTTC.

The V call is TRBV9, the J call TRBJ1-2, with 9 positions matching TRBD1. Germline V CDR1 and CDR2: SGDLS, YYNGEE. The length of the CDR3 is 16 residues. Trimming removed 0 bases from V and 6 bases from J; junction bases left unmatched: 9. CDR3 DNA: TGTGCCAGCAGCGTAGGAGGGACAGGGCTGCCAAATGGCTACACCTTC. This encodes CASSVGGTGLPNGYTF.

Written as DNA, the CDR3 is TGTGCCAGCAGTTCGCTAGCGGGAGTAGATCATGGCGAGCAGTACTTC. Translated, it gives CASSSLAGVDHGEQYF. The chain has TRBV7-9 and TRBJ2-7; 10 nucleotides line up with TRBD2. The V and J ends lost 6 bases and 6 bases, in that order; junction bases with no gene match: 14. CDR3 size: 16 residues. The V gene's germline CDR1 is SEHNR and CDR2 FQNEAQ (reference sequence).

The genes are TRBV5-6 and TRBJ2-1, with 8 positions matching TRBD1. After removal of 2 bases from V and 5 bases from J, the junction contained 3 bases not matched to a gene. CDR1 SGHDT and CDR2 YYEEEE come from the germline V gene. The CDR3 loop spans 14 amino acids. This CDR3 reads CASSFWTGNNEQFF. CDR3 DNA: TGTGCCAGCAGCTTCTGGACAGGGAACAATGAGCAGTTCTTC.